The 5 T cell receptor beta chains in this list originate from one sample, sequenced in a study of blood T cell repertoires in COVID-19. The assay was immunoSEQ multiplex PCR, and TCRdb's table has in-frame clones only and misses some. Seen here are nearly 200,000 clones, under 90% observed once, and the top ten hold around 21%. Sequenced: peripheral blood. These receptors originate from a human donor in a cohort sampled during active COVID-19.

J is TRBJ2-7 and V is TRBV10-1, with 7 bases lining up with TRBD1. Germline CDR1 is WNHNN and CDR2 is SYGVQD (reference sequence). V dropped 3 bases and J dropped 1; count of bases not matched to a gene: 3. This CDR3 has 14 residues. The chain's CDR3 is CASSDHRGSYEQYV. CDR3 DNA: TGCGCCAGCAGTGACCACAGGGGTTCCTACGAGCAGTACGTC.

The genes are TRBV3-1 (or the pseudogene TRBV3-2) and TRBJ1-6; the D is unclear. This CDR3 comprises 14 residues. V lost 1 base and J lost 7, with 8 bases in between. Looked up from germline, CDR1 is LGHDT and CDR2 is YNNKEL (reference sequence). The CDR3 bases are TGTGCCAGCAGCCAAGTTGCCGGGAATTCACCCCTCCACTTT. Protein: CASSQVAGNSPLHF.

This chain uses TRBV24-1 with TRBJ2-1; D is possibly TRBD2 (5 bases). The germline V gene encodes CDR1 KGHDR and CDR2 SFDVKD. CDR3 length: 14 residues. Between the trimmed V and J ends, which lost 6 bases and 6 bases, there was a span of 14 bases. This chain's CDR3 is CATSWGADTNEQFF. The CDR3 region has the DNA TGTGCCACCAGTTGGGGAGCGGATACCAATGAGCAGTTCTTC.

CDR3 sequence reads: CASSQDPISGANEQFF. The CDR3 DNA follows: TGTGCCAGCAGCCAAGATCCGATTAGCGGGGCCAATGAGCAGTTCTTC. The V and J genes are TRBV4-2 and TRBJ2-1; 8 bases agree with TRBD2. Germline CDR1 reads LGHNA; CDR2 reads YNFKEQ. V gave up 0 bases and J gave up 6 bases; unmatched junction bases: 7. The length of the CDR3 is 16 residues.

The V call is TRBV30, the J call TRBJ1-2; D uncertain. Per germline, CDR1 GTSNPN and CDR2 SVGIG (reference sequence). V lost 7 bases, J lost 8 bases, and 20 bases lay in between. The CDR3 covers 13 residues. DNA of the CDR3: TGTGCCTCCCAAGGGAGCCTGAGGAAGGGCTACACCTTC. Translating it yields CASQGSLRKGYTF.